Presented here are 7 T cell receptor beta chains from one specimen sequenced in a study of blood T cell repertoires in COVID-19. The table came from immunoSEQ multiplex PCR; TCRdb's copy has only in-frame clones and leaves some out. The sample shows a few hundred thousand clones, approximately 80% of them seen only once. Sequencing was carried out using peripheral blood. The origin of the receptors is a human donor in a cohort sampled during active COVID-19.

For the CDR3, the DNA is TGTGCCAGCAGTGTTCGGACAGGAGGGGGGACAGATACGCAGTATTTT. Its translation: CASSVRTGGGTDTQYF. The chain uses TRBV27 and TRBJ2-3; the D gene is possibly TRBD1 (7 bases). Looked up from germline, CDR1 is MNHEY and CDR2 is SMNVEV (reference sequence). This CDR3 spans 16 amino acids. V dropped 5 bases and J dropped 3 bases, with 18 bases sitting between them.

V usage is TRBV19 and J usage is TRBJ2-5, with D possibly being TRBD2 (6 bases). Germline loops: CDR1 LNHDA, CDR2 SQIVND (reference sequence). V lost 6 bases, J lost 0 bases, and 11 bases lay in between. The CDR3 runs to 14 residues. In nucleotides, the CDR3 is TGTGCCAGTAGGGAGGGAGTCCACCAAGAGACCCAGTACTTC. Protein product: CASREGVHQETQYF. The variable domain in full, completed from reference TRBV19 and TRBJ2-5, reads DGGITQSPKYLFRKEGQNVTLSCEQNLNHDAMYWYRQDPGQGLRLIYYSQIVNDFQKGDIAEGYSVSREKKESFPLTVTSAQKNPTAFYLCASREGVHQETQYFGPGTRLLVL.

This chain joins TRBV6-5 and TRBJ2-1; 8 bases align to TRBD2. Per the germline V gene, CDR1 is MNHEY and CDR2 is SVGAGI. The CDR3 is 15 amino acids. J gave up 7 bases and V 2 bases, and 7 bases lay outside the gene matches. The CDR3: CASSYRPGGANEQFF. Written as DNA, the CDR3 is TGTGCCAGCAGTTACCGGCCGGGAGGGGCGAATGAGCAGTTCTTC.

The chain recombines TRBV7-2 with TRBJ2-1, with 12 bases lining up with TRBD2. In germline, CDR1 is SGHTA, CDR2 FQGNSA. V lost 0 bases, J lost 4 bases, and 1 base stayed unmatched. CDR3 length: 16 residues. CDR3 bases: TGTGCCAGCAGCTTAGCGCTAGCGGGAGGGTACAATGAGCAGTTCTTC. It specifies CASSLALAGGYNEQFF.

V and J are TRBV19 and TRBJ1-2; D remains unclear. The CDR3 sequence is 13 residues long. CDR1 LNHDA and CDR2 SQIVND come from the germline V gene (reference sequence). Trimming removed 6 bases at V and 3 bases at J, with 11 bases between. The CDR3 region is CASSLHSDYGYTF. The CDR3 nucleotides are TGTGCCAGTAGCCTTCATTCAGACTATGGCTACACCTTC.

The chain recombines TRBV7-6 with TRBJ2-7, with 7 bases aligning to TRBD1. V trimming: 1 base; J trimming: 2 bases; junction bases outside the gene matches: 5. CDR3 length: 15 amino acids. Germline V gene lookup returns CDR1 SGHVS and CDR2 FNYEAQ. CDR3 region: CASSLGNRGPYEQYF. CDR3 bases: TGTGCCAGCAGCTTAGGAAACAGGGGCCCCTACGAGCAGTACTTC.

V gene TRBV11-3 combines with J gene TRBJ1-1; tentatively, D is TRBD1 (6 bases). The CDR3 extends over 13 amino acids. V was pared by 5 bases and J by 4 bases, with 11 bases between. The germline CDR1 and CDR2 sequences are SGHNT and YENEEA. The CDR3 DNA is TGTGCCAGCAGCCCGGACAGTGGCACTGAAGCTTTCTTT. The encoded protein is CASSPDSGTEAFF.